This TCR beta chain was recovered during a study of blood T cell repertoires in COVID-19. This CDR3 is built from 15 residues. Trimming cost V 0 bases and J 6 bases; bases outside gene matches: 3. Germline V gene lookup returns CDR1 MNHEY and CDR2 SVGAGI. TCRdb keeps only in-frame clones here, not all; method: immunoSEQ multiplex PCR. Of 65,000 to 95,000 clones listed, over 75% were seen once; the top ten hold about 7.3%. The source of this sequence is a man between 65 and 85 years old with acute or convalescent COVID-19. The chain combines TRBV6-5 with TRBJ2-2; the match to TRBD2 covers 8 bases. The specimen was peripheral blood. The CDR3 loop reads CASSYSGLAPGELFF. In nucleotides, the CDR3 is TGTGCCAGCAGTTACTCAGGACTAGCTCCCGGGGAGCTGTTTTTT.